These 25 T cell receptor beta chains came from one sample sequenced in a study of shared clonotypes between healthy human individuals (dated by TCRdb to between 2020 and 2021). For the CD8 naive samples, CD45RO-negative cells were positively selected for CCR7, yielding a CD45RA+CCR7+ population from which TemRA cells were excluded. Libraries came from the immunoSEQ multiplex PCR assay. This is the immuneACCESS table as TCRdb keeps it, with only in-frame sequences that have V and J called. A part of the clones is gone; compared with another copy, unresolved V genes explain less than half, and the rest is unexplained. Recorded for this sample are roughly 2,000,000 clones; just under 95% of them occurred a single time. The top ten constitute under 2% of the sample. The specimen was naive CD8+ T cells from PBMCs. Per the publication, the cell subset or site label means: CD45RA+CCR7+. These receptors all stem from a man between 18 and 29 years old in good health. Some clones in this sample may be carry-over from other donors' samples.

The chain joins TRBV9 to TRBJ2-1, with D maybe TRBD1 (7 bases). Deletions cut 6 bases from V and 8 bases from J, with 21 bases between. Germline V gene lookup returns CDR1 SGDLS and CDR2 YYNGEE. The CDR3 has 15 amino acids. The CDR3 region has the DNA TGTGCCAGCAATAGTCCAGGGGGGATAATCGATGAGCAGTTCTTC. Translated: CASNSPGGIIDEQFF.

The V gene is TRBV7-9, the J gene TRBJ2-7, with TRBD1 matching 9 bases. Germline assignment: CDR1 SEHNR and CDR2 FQNEAQ (reference sequence). The CDR3 covers 16 residues. With 3 bases clipped from V and 4 bases from J, the junction kept 10 bases outside the gene matches. The CDR3 DNA follows: TGTGCCAGCAGCTTTGGCCCCGGGACAGGGTTGTACGAGCAGTACTTC. The encoded protein is CASSFGPGTGLYEQYF.

The chain carries TRBV9 and TRBJ1-5, with TRBD1 matching over 7 bases. The V segment lost 8 bases and the J segment 0 bases; nucleotides outside the gene matches: 2. Germline CDR1 reads SGDLS; CDR2 reads YYNGEE. There are 13 residues in the CDR3. CDR3 DNA: TGTGCCAGTGGACAGGATAGCAATCAGCCCCAGCATTTT. Its translation is CASGQDSNQPQHF.

CDR3 nucleotide sequence: TGTGCCATCAGTGAGCCCGCGAACAGGGGGGTCTACGAGCAGTACTTC. It is translated as CAISEPANRGVYEQYF. The rearrangement links TRBV10-3 to TRBJ2-7; 8 bases are a match to TRBD1. The ends lost 2 bases at V and 3 bases at J; junction bases unmatched: 9. This CDR3 comprises 16 residues. Germline V gene lookup returns CDR1 ENHRY and CDR2 SYGVKD.

The chain couples TRBV4-2 to TRBJ2-7; D unclear. The ends were cut back, 1 base at V and 0 bases at J, with 10 bases in the middle. CDR3 size: 15 residues. The germline gives CDR1 LGHNA, CDR2 YNFKEQ. The CDR3 spells CASSQAYDGSYEQYF. The CDR3 coding sequence is TGTGCCAGCAGCCAAGCTTATGACGGCTCCTACGAGCAGTACTTC.

A single count supports this clone. The rearrangement uses TRBV9 and TRBJ2-1; D ambiguous. The V end was cut by 0 bases, the J end by 2 bases, with 12 bases between. There are 16 residues in the CDR3. Germline V CDR1 and CDR2: SGDLS, YYNGEE. In DNA form, the CDR3 reads TGTGCCAGCAGCGTAGTTGGCAGACCGACCTACAATGAGCAGTTCTTC. As protein: CASSVVGRPTYNEQFF.

This clone occurred once. V usage is TRBV29-1 and J usage is TRBJ2-5, with D possibly matching TRBD1 (6 bases). The DNA matches TRBJ2-7 better at its end, which makes the J call doubtful. This CDR3 has 13 amino acids. CDR1 is SQVTM, CDR2 ANQGSEA, per germline. The CDR3 DNA follows: TGCAGCGTTGAAGAGGGGGCACGAGGCGAGCAGTACTTC. Its protein product is CSVEEGARGEQYF.

This clone has just a few counts. This rearrangement joins TRBV30 to TRBJ1-1; no clear D gene. The V and J ends lost 0 bases and 4 bases respectively, with 12 bases between them. Germline V lookup: CDR1 GTSNPN, CDR2 SVGIG (reference sequence). This CDR3 spans 14 amino acids. The CDR3 nucleotides are TGTGCCTGGAGTGTCGGGGAGATGGGCACTGAAGCTTTCTTT. This codes for CAWSVGEMGTEAFF.

CDR3 region: CASSQVHGPGYEQYF. CDR3 bases: TGTGCCAGCAGCCAAGTACACGGGCCAGGATACGAGCAGTACTTC. The V gene is TRBV4-2, the J gene TRBJ2-7; no clear D. Trimming stripped 1 base from V and 4 bases from J, with 14 bases between. This CDR3 comprises 15 residues. Germline-derived CDR1 and CDR2 are LGHNA and YNFKEQ.

The J gene is TRBJ1-2, the V gene TRBV2; 7 nucleotides line up with TRBD1. V shed 7 bases, J shed 0 bases, and the junction held 8 bases outside the gene matches. The length of the CDR3 is 15 residues. The germline V gene encodes CDR1 SNHLY and CDR2 FYNNEI. CDR3 sequence reads: CASNGRQGSNYGYTF. CDR3 in DNA: TGTGCCAGCAACGGTAGACAGGGCTCTAACTATGGCTACACCTTC.

The chain joins TRBV4-1 to TRBJ1-2, with TRBD1 as a possible D gene (6 bases). Deletions cut 4 bases from V and 0 bases from J, with 12 bases between. The CDR3 consists of 15 residues. The germline V gene has CDR1 MGHRA and CDR2 YSYEKL. CDR3 sequence: CASSPGQTSNYGYTF. DNA for the CDR3: TGCGCCAGCAGCCCAGGACAGACCTCTAACTATGGCTACACCTTC.

This chain connects TRBV28 to TRBJ2-7; 11 bases agree with TRBD1. CDR3 length: 19 residues. The V gene's germline CDR1 is MDHEN and CDR2 SYDVKM. Losses at the gene ends were 0 bases for V and 7 bases for J; bases not matched to a gene: 17. The CDR3 DNA reads TGTGCCAGCAGTTTATGGCGGGACAGGGGGGGAGAAGGAAGTTGGGAGCAGTACTTC. Amino acid sequence: CASSLWRDRGGEGSWEQYF.

This rearrangement joins TRBV5-6 to TRBJ2-7, with TRBD2 identical over 8 bases. This CDR3 is 15 amino acids long. Germline values: CDR1 SGHDT, CDR2 YYEEEE. The V and J ends lost 0 bases and 2 bases, in that order; junction bases with no gene match: 4. The CDR3 is CASSLGTSMAYEQYF. The DNA of the CDR3 is TGTGCCAGCAGCTTGGGGACTAGCATGGCCTACGAGCAGTACTTC.

The chain couples TRBV5-1 to TRBJ2-1; TRBD1 matches 10 bases. There are 16 residues in the CDR3. Germline V gene lookup returns CDR1 SGHRS and CDR2 YFSETQ. V shed 4 bases and J 3 bases; nucleotides not matched to a gene: 7. CDR3 coding DNA: TGCGCCAGCAGCACTGGGACAGGGGCTTTCTACAATGAGCAGTTCTTC. It is translated as CASSTGTGAFYNEQFF. Supplemented by reference TRBV5-1 and TRBJ2-1, the full variable domain reads KAGVTQTPRYLIKTRGQQVTLSCSPISGHRSVSWYQQTPGQGLQFLFEYFSETQRNKGNFPGRFSGRQFSNSRSEMNVSTLELGDSALYLCASSTGTGAFYNEQFFGPGTRLTVL.

The chain couples TRBV18 to TRBJ2-1; D uncertain. This CDR3 comprises 15 residues. Germline V gene sequence: CDR1 KGHSH, CDR2 LQKENI. V was cut by 10 bases and J by 7 bases, with 23 bases left in between. The CDR3 sequence is CATKSGRSLGNEQFF. As DNA, the CDR3 is TGTGCCACCAAAAGTGGGCGATCCTTGGGTAATGAGCAGTTCTTC.

In this sample, this clone turned up a few times. The same CDR3 can be traced to other DNA sequences in this sample. The V and J genes are TRBV9 and TRBJ2-5; D is uncertain. V shed 0 bases and J shed 1 base, with 10 bases lying between them. This CDR3 contains 15 residues. CDR1 and CDR2 from the germline V gene are SGDLS and YYNGEE. The CDR3 DNA follows: TGTGCCAGCAGCGTAGAGGGTCGGCCCCAAGAGACCCAGTACTTC. Translated, it gives CASSVEGRPQETQYF.

The rearrangement links TRBV7-9 to TRBJ2-7, with 10 bases that match TRBD2. Germline values: CDR1 SEHNR, CDR2 FQNEAQ (reference sequence). The CDR3 totals 15 residues. The trim removed 5 bases at V and 6 bases at J, leaving 10 bases unmatched. The CDR3: CASSPGLAGVGEQYF. The CDR3 nucleotides are TGTGCCAGCAGCCCCGGGCTAGCGGGAGTTGGCGAGCAGTACTTC.

This chain uses TRBV6-5 with TRBJ1-1; perhaps TRBD1 as D (5 bases). CDR3 size: 14 residues. Trimming removed 5 bases from V and 5 bases from J, with 15 bases in between. CDR1 is MNHEY and CDR2 is SVGAGI in the germline V gene. CDR3 residues: CASSPSIGVTEAFF. CDR3 coding DNA: TGTGCCAGCAGTCCAAGCATAGGGGTTACTGAAGCTTTCTTT.

The table lists this clone with a count of one. In DNA, the CDR3 is TGTGCCAGCAGTGGATTAAATCCGGGACAATCCTATGGCTACACCTTC. Its translation: CASSGLNPGQSYGYTF. The chain links TRBV25-1 to TRBJ1-2; perhaps TRBD1 as D (6 bases). The CDR3 has 16 residues. V lost 4 bases and J 4 bases, leaving 19 bases between the germline ends. The V gene's germline CDR1 is MGHDK and CDR2 SYGVNS.

The V and J genes are TRBV27 and TRBJ1-5; a possible D gene is TRBD1 (5 bases). Trimming stripped 7 bases from V and 9 bases from J, with 16 bases between. The CDR3 loop spans 13 amino acids. Germline-derived CDR1 and CDR2 are MNHEY and SMNVEV (reference sequence). The CDR3 bases are TGTGCCAGCACCGGTGGGGCCGGGGGGCCCCAGCATTTT. It codes for CASTGGAGGPQHF.

A remark on this clone: The identical CDR3 is also encoded by other nucleotide sequences in the sample. The rearrangement links TRBV9 to TRBJ1-1; possibly TRBD1 for D (5 bases). V was cut by 0 bases and J by 1 base, with 7 bases left in between. CDR1 is SGDLS, CDR2 YYNGEE, per germline. This CDR3 is built from 14 residues. CDR3 region: CASSVGGTNTEAFF. The DNA of the CDR3 is TGTGCCAGCAGCGTAGGAGGGACGAACACTGAAGCTTTCTTT.

V usage is TRBV5-6 and J usage is TRBJ1-1, with TRBD1 identical over 7 bases. The CDR3 consists of 13 residues. The germline CDR1 and CDR2 sequences are SGHDT and YYEEEE. Unmatched junction bases numbered 3, after V lost 1 base and J lost 6 bases. CDR3 DNA: TGTGCCAGCAGCTTGCACAGGGGCGCTGAAGCTTTCTTT. Translation: CASSLHRGAEAFF.

The genes are TRBV28 and TRBJ1-1, with D possibly matching TRBD1 (5 bases). Trimming shortened V by 1 base and J by 3 bases, and 9 bases separated the two germline ends. In germline, CDR1 is MDHEN, CDR2 SYDVKM. CDR3 length: 14 residues. CDR3 residues: CASSLLGDDTEAFF. The CDR3 region has the DNA TGTGCCAGCAGTTTATTGGGGGACGACACTGAAGCTTTCTTT.

A remark on this clone: Other DNA sequences from this sample encode an identical CDR3 as well. This sequence joins TRBV7-6 and TRBJ2-3; perhaps TRBD2 as D (5 bases). The CDR3 covers 15 residues. V was trimmed by 2 bases and J by 0 bases, leaving 9 bases between them. Germline-derived CDR1 and CDR2 are SGHVS and FNYEAQ. CDR3 bases: TGTGCCAGCAGCTTATTAGCGACTAGCACAGATACGCAGTATTTT. Residues: CASSLLATSTDTQYF.

The V call is TRBV27, the J call TRBJ2-7; TRBD2 is a possible D gene (6 bases). Trimming cost V 2 bases and J 3 bases, with 11 bases left between them. This CDR3 is 14 amino acids long. Germline CDR1 MNHEY, CDR2 SMNVEV (reference sequence). In DNA, the CDR3 is TGTGCCAGCAGTTTAGTTGGGGGGTTCTACGAGCAGTACTTC. Translated, it gives CASSLVGGFYEQYF.